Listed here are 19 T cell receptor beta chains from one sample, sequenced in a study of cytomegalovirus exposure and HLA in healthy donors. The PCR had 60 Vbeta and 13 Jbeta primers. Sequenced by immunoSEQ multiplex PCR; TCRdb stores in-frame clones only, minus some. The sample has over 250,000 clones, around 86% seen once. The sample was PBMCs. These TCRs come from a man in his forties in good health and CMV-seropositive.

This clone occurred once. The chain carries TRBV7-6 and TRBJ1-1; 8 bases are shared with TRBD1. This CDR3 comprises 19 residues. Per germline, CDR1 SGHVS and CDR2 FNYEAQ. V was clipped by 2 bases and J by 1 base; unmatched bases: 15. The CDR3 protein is CASSLYPLSSGQENTEAFF. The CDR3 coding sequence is TGTGCCAGCAGCTTATACCCCCTATCCTCGGGACAGGAGAACACTGAAGCTTTCTTT.

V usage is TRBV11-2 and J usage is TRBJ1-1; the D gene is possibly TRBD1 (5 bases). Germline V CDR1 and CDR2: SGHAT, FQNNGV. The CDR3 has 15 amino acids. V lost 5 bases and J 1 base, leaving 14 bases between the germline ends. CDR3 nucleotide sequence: TGTGCCAGCAGCGCCCAGATCACAGGGAACACTGAAGCTTTCTTT. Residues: CASSAQITGNTEAFF.

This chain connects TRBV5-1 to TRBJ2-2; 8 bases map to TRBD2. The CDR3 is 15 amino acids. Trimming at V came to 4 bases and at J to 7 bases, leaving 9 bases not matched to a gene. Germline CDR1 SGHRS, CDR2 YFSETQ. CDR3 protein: CASSPRTSSGGELFF. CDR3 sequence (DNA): TGCGCCAGCAGCCCGAGGACTAGCAGCGGCGGGGAGCTGTTTTTT.

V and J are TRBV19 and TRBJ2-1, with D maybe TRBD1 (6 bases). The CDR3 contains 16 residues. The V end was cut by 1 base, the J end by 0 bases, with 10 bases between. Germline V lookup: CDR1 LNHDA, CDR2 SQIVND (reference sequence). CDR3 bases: TGTGCCAGTAGTATAGTAGGGGGTAGCTCCTACAATGAGCAGTTCTTC. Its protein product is CASSIVGGSSYNEQFF.

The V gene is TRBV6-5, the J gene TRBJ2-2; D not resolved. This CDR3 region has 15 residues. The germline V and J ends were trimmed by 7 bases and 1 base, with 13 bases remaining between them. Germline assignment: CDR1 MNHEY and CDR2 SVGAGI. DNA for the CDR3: TGTGCCAGCACCCTGGGCCGGCTGAACACCGGGGAGCTGTTTTTT. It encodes CASTLGRLNTGELFF.

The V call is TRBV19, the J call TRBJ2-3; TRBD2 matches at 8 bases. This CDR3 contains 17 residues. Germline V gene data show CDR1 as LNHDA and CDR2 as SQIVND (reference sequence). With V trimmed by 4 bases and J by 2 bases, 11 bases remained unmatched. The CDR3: CASSTRTSSRYTDTQYF. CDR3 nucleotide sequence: TGTGCCAGTAGTACACGGACTAGCAGTCGTTACACAGATACGCAGTATTTT.

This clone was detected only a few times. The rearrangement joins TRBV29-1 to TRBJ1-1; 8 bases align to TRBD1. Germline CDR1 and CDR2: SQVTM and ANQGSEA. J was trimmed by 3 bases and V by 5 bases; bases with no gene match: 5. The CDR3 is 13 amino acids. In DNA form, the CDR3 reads TGCAGCGTTAAGGACAGGGCGGACACTGAAGCTTTCTTT. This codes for CSVKDRADTEAFF.

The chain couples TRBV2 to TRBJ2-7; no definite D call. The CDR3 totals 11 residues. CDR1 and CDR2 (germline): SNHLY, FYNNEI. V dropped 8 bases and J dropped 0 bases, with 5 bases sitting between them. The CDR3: CASRPSYEQYF. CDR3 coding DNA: TGTGCCAGCCGTCCCTCCTACGAGCAGTACTTC.

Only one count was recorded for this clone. The CDR3 DNA is TGTGCCAGCAGCTTATTCCTCGTCTACGAGCAGTACTTC. Its protein product is CASSLFLVYEQYF. The chain recombines TRBV7-8 with TRBJ2-5; D is ambiguous. Gene TRBJ2-7 matches the end of the DNA better, so the J call may be wrong. The CDR3 has 13 amino acids. Per the germline V gene, CDR1 is SGHVS and CDR2 is FQNEAQ.

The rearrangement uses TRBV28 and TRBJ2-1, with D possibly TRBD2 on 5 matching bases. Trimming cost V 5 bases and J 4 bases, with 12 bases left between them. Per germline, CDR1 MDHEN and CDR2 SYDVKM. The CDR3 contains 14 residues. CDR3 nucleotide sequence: TGTGCCAGCAGTCCAGGACGGGGTTACAATGAGCAGTTCTTC. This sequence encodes CASSPGRGYNEQFF.

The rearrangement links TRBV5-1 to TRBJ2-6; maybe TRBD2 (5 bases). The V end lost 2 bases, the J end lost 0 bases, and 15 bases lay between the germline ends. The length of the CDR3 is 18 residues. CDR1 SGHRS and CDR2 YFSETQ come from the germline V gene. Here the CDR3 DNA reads TGCGCCAGCAGCTTAACTCGTCAAGGGAGCTCTGGGGCCAACGTCCTGACTTTC. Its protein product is CASSLTRQGSSGANVLTF. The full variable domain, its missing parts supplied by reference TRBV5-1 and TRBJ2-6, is KAGVTQTPRYLIKTRGQQVTLSCSPISGHRSVSWYQQTPGQGLQFLFEYFSETQRNKGNFPGRFSGRQFSNSRSEMNVSTLELGDSALYLCASSLTRQGSSGANVLTFGAGSRLTVL.

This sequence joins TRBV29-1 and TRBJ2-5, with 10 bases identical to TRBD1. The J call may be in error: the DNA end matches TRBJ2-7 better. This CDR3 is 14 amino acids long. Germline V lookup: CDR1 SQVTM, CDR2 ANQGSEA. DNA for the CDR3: TGCAGCGTTGTGCCGGGACAGGGGCCTTACGAGCAGTACTTC. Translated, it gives CSVVPGQGPYEQYF.

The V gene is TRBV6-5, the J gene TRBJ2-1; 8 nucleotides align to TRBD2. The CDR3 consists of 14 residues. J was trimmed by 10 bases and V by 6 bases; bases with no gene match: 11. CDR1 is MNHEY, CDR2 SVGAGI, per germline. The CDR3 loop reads CASRVAAGGGEQFF. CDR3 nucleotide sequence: TGTGCCAGCAGGGTGGCGGCGGGAGGTGGGGAGCAGTTCTTC.

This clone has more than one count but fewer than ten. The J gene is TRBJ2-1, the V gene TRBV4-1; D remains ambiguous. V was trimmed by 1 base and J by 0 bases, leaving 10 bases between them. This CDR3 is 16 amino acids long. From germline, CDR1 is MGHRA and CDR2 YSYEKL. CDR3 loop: CASSQGAQFSYNEQFF. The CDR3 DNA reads TGCGCCAGCAGCCAAGGGGCCCAATTCTCCTACAATGAGCAGTTCTTC.

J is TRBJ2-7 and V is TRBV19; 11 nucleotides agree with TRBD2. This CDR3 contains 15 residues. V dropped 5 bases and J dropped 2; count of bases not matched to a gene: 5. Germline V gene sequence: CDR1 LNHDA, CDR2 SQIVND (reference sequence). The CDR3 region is CASSETSGVTYEQYF. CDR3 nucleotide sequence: TGTGCCAGTAGTGAGACTAGCGGGGTTACCTACGAGCAGTACTTC.

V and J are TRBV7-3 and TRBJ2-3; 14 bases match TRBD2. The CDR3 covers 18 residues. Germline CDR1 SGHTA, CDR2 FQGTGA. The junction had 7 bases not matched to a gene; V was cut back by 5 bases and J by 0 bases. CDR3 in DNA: TGTGCCAGCAGCATGGGACTAGCGGGAGCGGGTAGCACAGATACGCAGTATTTT. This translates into CASSMGLAGAGSTDTQYF. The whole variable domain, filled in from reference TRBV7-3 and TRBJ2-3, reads GAGVSQTPSNKVTEKGKYVELRCDPISGHTALYWYRQSLGQGPEFLIYFQGTGAADDSGLPNDRFFAVRPEGSVSTLKIQRTERGDSAVYLCASSMGLAGAGSTDTQYFGPGTRLTVL.

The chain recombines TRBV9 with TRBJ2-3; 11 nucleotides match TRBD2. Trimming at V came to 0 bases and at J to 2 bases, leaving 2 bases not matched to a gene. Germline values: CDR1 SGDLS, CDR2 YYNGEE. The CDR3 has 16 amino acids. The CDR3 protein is CASSVELAGATDTQYF. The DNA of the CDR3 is TGTGCCAGCAGCGTAGAACTAGCGGGGGCCACAGATACGCAGTATTTT.

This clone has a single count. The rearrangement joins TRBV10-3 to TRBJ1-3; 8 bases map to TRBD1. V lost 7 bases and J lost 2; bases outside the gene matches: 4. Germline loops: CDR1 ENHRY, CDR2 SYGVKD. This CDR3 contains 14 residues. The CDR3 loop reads CAINDRGAGNTIYF. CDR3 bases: TGTGCCATCAATGACAGGGGCGCTGGAAACACCATATATTTT.

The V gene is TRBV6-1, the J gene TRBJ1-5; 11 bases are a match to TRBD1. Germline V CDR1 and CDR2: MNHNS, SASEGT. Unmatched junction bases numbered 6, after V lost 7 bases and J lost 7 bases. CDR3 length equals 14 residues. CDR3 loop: CASISGDRGQPQHF. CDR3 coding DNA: TGTGCCAGCATTTCGGGGGACAGGGGGCAGCCCCAGCATTTT.